The clone carrying this T cell receptor (beta chain) came up a few times. Unique molecular identifiers were used to barcode this TCRbeta library. From the PCR reads, TCRdb called clonotypes with MiXCR, one entry per CDR3 protein. The table shows more than 150,000 distinct CDR3 sequences, with about 15% occurring only once. Germline V gene data show CDR1 as MNHNS and CDR2 as SASEGT. The CDR3 runs to 15 residues. V shed 7 bases and J shed 7 bases, with 20 bases lying between them. These data are taken from a study of T-cell reconstitution after alpha-beta-depleted transplantation in children. This clonotype was sampled from a human donor who donated a stem cell graft to a child with acute lymphoblastic leukemia. This chain uses TRBV6-1 with TRBJ2-1; D gene uncertain. Sequenced here: PBMCs from the stem cell graft donor, sampled from the stem cell graft. The CDR3 spells CASTSRYPRSNEQFF. Written as DNA, the CDR3 is TGTGCCAGCACCAGCCGGTACCCCAGGAGTAATGAGCAGTTCTTC.